These T cell receptor beta chains were read from a single sample in a study of blood T cell repertoires in COVID-19. Sequenced by immunoSEQ multiplex PCR; TCRdb stores in-frame clones only, minus some. The sample shows some 260,000 clones, 88% of them seen only once. Sequencing was done on a sample of peripheral blood. Every receptor here comes from a woman in her thirties or forties who had recovered from COVID-19. Both conserved end residues are part of each CDR3. D genes are given only for firm matches. Clone size is given for some rows only: seen once, a few or many times, or a class if the clone is expanded.

TRBJ2-1,NA,TRBD2,TRBV19,17,CASGVAGDVLIYNEQFF,TGTGCCAGTGGGGTAGCGGGAGACGTTTTGATCTACAATGAGCAGTTCTTC
TRBJ2-7,NA,NA,TRBV7-9,12,CASSPNGYEQYF,TGTGCCAGCAGCCCTAACGGTTACGAGCAGTACTTC
TRBJ2-7,NA,NA,TRBV27,12,CASSLFGGPQYF,TGTGCCAGCAGTTTATTCGGCGGGCCGCAGTACTTC
TRBJ1-4,NA,NA,TRBV27,14,CASTLKGGSEKLFF,TGTGCCAGCACCCTTAAGGGCGGGTCTGAAAAACTGTTTTTT
TRBJ2-3,NA,TRBD2,TRBV29-1,13,CSVPGGSPDTQYF,TGCAGCGTTCCGGGAGGGAGCCCAGATACGCAGTATTTT
TRBJ1-5,few,NA,TRBV27,14,CASSSGYSNQPQHF,TGTGCCAGCAGTTCGGGATATAGCAATCAGCCCCAGCATTTT
TRBJ2-5,once,TRBD1,TRBV29-1,13,CSGDRAFGETQYF,TGCAGCGGGGACAGGGCGTTCGGGGAGACCCAGTACTTC
TRBJ2-7,few,NA,TRBV27,12,CASSLPGVEQYF,TGTGCCAGCAGTTTACCAGGGGTCGAGCAGTACTTC
TRBJ2-3,NA,TRBD2,TRBV4-3,16,CASSQDPAGGRDTQYF,TGCGCCAGCAGCCAAGATCCAGCGGGAGGGCGAGATACGCAGTATTTT
TRBJ1-1,NA,NA,TRBV4-1,16,CASSQDFGRGPPQAFF,TGCGCCAGCAGCCAAGATTTCGGCAGGGGCCCCCCCCAAGCTTTCTTT
TRBJ2-5,NA,TRBD2,TRBV7-2,14,CASSPLAAQETQYF,TGTGCCAGCAGCCCCCTAGCGGCCCAAGAGACCCAGTACTTC
TRBJ1-1,NA,NA,TRBV18,11,CASSLLGEAFF,TGTGCCAGCTCACTCCTGGGCGAAGCTTTCTTT
TRBJ2-7,NA,NA,TRBV11-2,13,CASSFPSPDEQYF,TGTGCCAGCAGCTTTCCTTCCCCCGACGAGCAGTACTTC
TRBJ2-2,NA,TRBD2,TRBV5-4,15,CASSLASGRTGELFF,TGTGCCAGCAGCTTGGCTAGCGGTAGGACCGGGGAGCTGTTTTTT
TRBJ1-1,NA,NA,TRBV9,14,CASSVVGGSTEAFF,TGTGCCAGCAGCGTAGTTGGGGGGAGCACTGAAGCTTTCTTT
TRBJ2-6,once,NA,TRBV7-6,16,CASSLGPGSGANVLTF,TGTGCCAGCAGCTTAGGTCCCGGCTCTGGGGCCAACGTCCTGACTTTC
TRBJ2-6,NA,NA,TRBV9,18,CASTPSGGLNSGANVLTF,TGTGCCAGCACCCCCAGTGGCGGGCTTAACTCTGGGGCCAACGTCCTGACTTTC
TRBJ2-1,NA,TRBD2,TRBV7-2,16,CASSEYSGPSYNEQFF,TGTGCCAGCAGCGAATATAGCGGGCCTTCCTACAATGAGCAGTTCTTC
TRBJ1-2,NA,NA,TRBV5-1,14,CASSSGGAPGGYTF,TGCGCCAGCAGCTCCGGGGGGGCCCCGGGCGGCTACACCTTC
TRBJ2-4,NA,TRBD2,TRBV15,17,CATSSLGGRAPRNIQYF,TGTGCCACCAGCAGCCTGGGCGGGAGGGCCCCCAGGAACATTCAGTACTTC
TRBJ2-2,NA,TRBD1,TRBV7-3,15,CASSARQGDTGELFF,TGTGCCAGCAGCGCCCGACAGGGGGACACCGGGGAGCTGTTTTTT
TRBJ1-3,few,NA,TRBV19,13,CASRGDTGNTIYF,TGTGCCAGTAGGGGAGACACCGGAAACACCATATATTTT
TRBJ1-2,NA,TRBD1,TRBV10-3,12,CAISGTGDGYTF,TGTGCCATCAGCGGGACAGGGGACGGCTACACCTTC
TRBJ2-2,once,TRBD1,TRBV19,14,CASSPGTGWGELFF,TGTGCCAGTAGTCCGGGGACAGGGTGGGGGGAGCTGTTTTTT
TRBJ2-3,NA,TRBD2,TRBV6-2/TRBV6-3,15,CASSYPAGGADTQYF,TGTGCCAGCAGTTACCCGGCGGGAGGTGCAGATACGCAGTATTTT
TRBJ2-3,NA,NA,TRBV3-1/TRBV3-2,14,CASSPGGASDTQYF,TGTGCCAGCAGCCCCGGAGGGGCCAGCGATACGCAGTATTTT
TRBJ2-1,NA,TRBD2,TRBV10-3,17,CAISEGGLAGVPNEQFF,TGTGCCATCAGTGAGGGGGGACTAGCGGGAGTCCCCAATGAGCAGTTCTTC
TRBJ2-2,NA,TRBD2,TRBV6-2/TRBV6-3,20,CASSYPLPPSGSVGTGELFF,TGTGCCAGCAGTTACCCCCTGCCTCCTAGCGGGAGTGTGGGCACCGGGGAGCTGTTTTTT
TRBJ2-3,once,NA,TRBV11-3,16,CASSPRSPVATDTQYF,TGTGCCAGCAGCCCCCGCTCCCCCGTGGCCACAGATACGCAGTATTTT